The 7 T cell receptor beta chains given below trace back to one sample, sequenced in a study of regulatory T cells in long-lasting Graves disease (dated by TCRdb to the early 2020s). In light of the paper, this sample's time point label describes: newly diagnosed GD, antithyroid drugs for less than 3 months. For both TCR sequencing and RNA sequencing, RNA was extracted from PBMCs in TRIzol. The method was multiplex PCR. TCRdb shows the sequencer as Illumina HiSeq 4000. TCR beta libraries were built with iRepertoire HTBI primers and Arm-PCR amplification of CDR3 regions. Using fastp at Q25 and MiXCR, TCRdb reprocessed the public reads and kept productive beta chains. For every CDR3 protein sequence, its rows merge into one entry that carries the most common genes and DNA. This sample lists about 530,000 distinct CDR3 sequences; about 16% were detected once. Clones ranked in the top ten supply more than 20% of the sample.

This sample also belongs to another study, concerning T cells in Graves' hyperthyroidism and ophthalmopathy.

This sample comprised peripheral blood mononuclear cells (PBMCs), obtained at new diagnosis, from a patient treated with antithyroid drugs. The receptors were gathered from a woman aged 35-60 years with Graves disease. Donor details come from another sample of the same person, matched by shared clones.

This clonotype was detected only a few times. J is TRBJ2-5 and V is TRBV20-1, with 11 bases identical to TRBD2. The V segment lost 6 bases and the J segment 4 bases; nucleotides outside the gene matches: 10. The CDR3 extends over 15 amino acids. Germline values: CDR1 DFQATT, CDR2 SNEGSKA (reference sequence). CDR3 nucleotide sequence: TGCAGTGCAAGTGATCTAGCGGGGGGTGGAGAGACCCAGTACTTC. Translated, it gives CSASDLAGGGETQYF.

V is TRBV19 and J is TRBJ1-2, with a tentative D call TRBD1 (6 bases). The CDR3 is 15 residues long. V lost 8 bases and J lost 8, with 24 bases in between. Germline CDR1 and CDR2: LNHDA and SQIVND (reference sequence). Written as DNA, the CDR3 is TGTGCCAGTCGCTCCCAGGCGGGGGCAGGGCAAGGCTACACCTTC. Amino acids: CASRSQAGAGQGYTF.

This clonotype was seen ten or more times. The chain combines TRBV18 with TRBJ2-1; D remains unclear. Trimming cost V 3 bases and J 6 bases, with 18 bases left between them. This CDR3 has 16 amino acids. Looked up from germline, CDR1 is KGHSH and CDR2 is LQKENI. CDR3 coding DNA: TGTGCCAGCTCACCTTCGGGTTCATTCCAAGCCAATGAGCAGTTCTTC. Translating it yields CASSPSGSFQANEQFF.

This sequence joins TRBV9 and TRBJ2-1, with D hard to call. The CDR3 consists of 13 residues. CDR1 and CDR2 from the germline V gene are SGDLS and YYNGEE. Deletions cut 3 bases from V and 3 bases from J, with 7 bases between. CDR3: CASSGADYNEQFF. The DNA of the CDR3 is TGTGCCAGCAGCGGGGCGGACTACAATGAGCAGTTCTTC.

The chain links TRBV20-1 to TRBJ2-3; the match to TRBD1 covers 9 bases. The end of the DNA fits TRBJ2-5 better, so the J call may be wrong. CDR3 length equals 14 residues. Germline V gene sequence: CDR1 DFQATT, CDR2 SNEGSKA (reference sequence). This CDR3 is CSAGGTGFWETQYF. CDR3 bases: TGCAGTGCTGGTGGGACAGGGTTTTGGGAGACCCAGTACTTC.

This clonotype has ten or more counts. The gene calls are TRBV3-1 and TRBJ2-5, with D unresolved. Trimming removed 9 bases from V and 5 bases from J, with 10 bases in between. Looked up from germline, CDR1 is LGHDT and CDR2 is YNNKEL (reference sequence). The CDR3 loop spans 11 amino acids. CDR3 bases: TGTGCCAGTATCTATCAGGAGACCCAGTACTTC. As protein: CASIYQETQYF.

This clonotype was seen ten or more times. J is TRBJ1-1 and V is TRBV12-3 or TRBV12-4; D not resolved. There are 13 residues in the CDR3. V shed 8 bases and J shed 4 bases, with 14 bases lying between them. The CDR3 nucleotides are TGTGCCAGCCGGGTACCGCCGGGCACTGAAGCTTTCTTT. Its protein is CASRVPPGTEAFF.